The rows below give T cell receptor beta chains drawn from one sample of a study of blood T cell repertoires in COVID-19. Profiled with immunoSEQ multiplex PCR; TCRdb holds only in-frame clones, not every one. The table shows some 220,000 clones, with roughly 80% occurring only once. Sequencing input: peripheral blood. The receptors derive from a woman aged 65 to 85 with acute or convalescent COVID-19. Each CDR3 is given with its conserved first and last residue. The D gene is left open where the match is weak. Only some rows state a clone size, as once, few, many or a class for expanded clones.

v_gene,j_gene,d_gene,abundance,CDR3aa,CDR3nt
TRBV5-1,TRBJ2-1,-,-,CASSPQGRTEQFF,TGCGCCAGCAGCCCCCAAGGGAGGACTGAGCAGTTCTTC
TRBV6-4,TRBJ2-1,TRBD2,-,CASTKRGMTNEQFF,TGTGCCAGCACTAAGCGGGGGATGACCAATGAGCAGTTCTTC
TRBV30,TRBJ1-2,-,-,CAWSVLRKGYTF,TGTGCCTGGAGTGTACTTAGAAAGGGCTACACCTTC
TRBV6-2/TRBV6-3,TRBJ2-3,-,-,CASSYFGRATDTQYF,TGTGCCAGCAGTTACTTCGGCAGGGCCACAGATACGCAGTATTTT
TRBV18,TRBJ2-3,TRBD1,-,CASSPRGQATDTQYF,TGTGCCAGCTCACCACGGGGACAGGCTACAGATACGCAGTATTTT
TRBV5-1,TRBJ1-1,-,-,CASRLGQSTEAFF,TGCGCCAGCAGACTCGGACAGAGCACTGAAGCTTTCTTT
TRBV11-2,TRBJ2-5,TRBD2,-,CASSLLGEGETQYF,TGTGCCAGCAGCTTACTGGGGGAGGGAGAGACCCAGTACTTC
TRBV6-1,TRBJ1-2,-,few,CASSDPPGLTNYGYTF,TGTGCCAGCAGTGACCCCCCAGGGTTAACTAACTATGGCTACACCTTC
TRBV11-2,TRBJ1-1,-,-,CASSLGRASGKAFF,TGTGCCAGCAGCTTGGGCCGGGCCTCGGGGAAAGCTTTCTTT
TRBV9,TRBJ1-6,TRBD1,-,CASSDGTGKCVPLHF,TGTGCCAGCAGCGACGGGACAGGGAAATGTGTACCCCTCCACTTT
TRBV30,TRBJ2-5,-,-,CAWSVPPAGTQYF,TGTGCCTGGAGTGTACCTCCAGCGGGGACCCAGTACTTC
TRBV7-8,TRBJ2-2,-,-,CASSPDRVELFF,TGTGCCAGCAGCCCAGACAGAGTGGAGCTGTTTTTT
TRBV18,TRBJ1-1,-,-,CASSPGAGADTEAFF,TGTGCCAGCTCACCAGGGGCAGGGGCGGACACTGAAGCTTTCTTT
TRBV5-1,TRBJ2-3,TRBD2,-,CASSLLLSSGGSDTQYF,TGCGCCAGCAGCTTGTTGCTTTCTAGCGGGGGGTCAGATACGCAGTATTTT
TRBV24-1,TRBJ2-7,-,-,CATSEIRAPSYEQYF,TGTGCCACCAGTGAGATCCGAGCACCCTCCTACGAGCAGTACTTC
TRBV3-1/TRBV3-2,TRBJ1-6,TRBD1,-,CASSHGQGLSPLHF,TGTGCCAGCAGCCACGGACAGGGCTTGTCACCCCTCCACTTT
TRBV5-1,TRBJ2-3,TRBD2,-,CASSPLGGVDTQYF,TGCGCCAGCAGCCCTTTGGGGGGGGTGGATACGCAGTATTTT
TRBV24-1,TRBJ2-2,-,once,CATSDLRSKPVQGGTGELFF,TGTGCCACCAGTGATTTAAGATCGAAACCCGTCCAGGGAGGCACCGGGGAGCTGTTTTTT
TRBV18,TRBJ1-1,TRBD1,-,CASFPNRGRTEAFF,TGTGCCAGCTTTCCAAACAGGGGGAGAACTGAAGCTTTCTTT
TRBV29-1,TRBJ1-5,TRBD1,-,CSVSTGTAPGQPQHF,TGCAGCGTTTCGACCGGGACAGCCCCCGGTCAGCCCCAGCATTTT
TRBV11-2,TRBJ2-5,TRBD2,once,CASSLDLSGGTGETQYF,TGTGCCAGCAGCTTAGATCTTAGCGGGGGGACCGGAGAGACCCAGTACTTC
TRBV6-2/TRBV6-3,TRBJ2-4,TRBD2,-,CASSDGTSGGRDIQYF,TGTGCCAGCAGCGACGGGACTAGCGGGGGGAGGGACATTCAGTACTTC
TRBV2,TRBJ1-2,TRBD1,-,CASSGEAGGRGYTF,TGTGCCAGCAGTGGTGAGGCAGGGGGCCGTGGCTACACCTTC
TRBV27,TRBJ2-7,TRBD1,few,CASSLSDRGHEQYF,TGTGCCAGTAGTTTAAGCGACAGGGGCCACGAGCAGTACTTC
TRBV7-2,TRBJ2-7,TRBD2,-,CASSPRAGVFYEQYF,TGTGCCAGCAGCCCCCGAGCGGGGGTCTTCTACGAGCAGTACTTC
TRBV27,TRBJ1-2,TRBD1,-,CASSTTGAGYTF,TGTGCCAGCAGTACTACAGGGGCAGGCTACACCTTC
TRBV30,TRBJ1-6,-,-,CAWSVLTGGNSPLHF,TGTGCCTGGAGTGTTTTGACCGGCGGTAATTCACCCCTCCACTTT
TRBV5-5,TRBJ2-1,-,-,CASSLSSPGEQFF,TGTGCCAGCAGCTTGTCCTCGCCCGGTGAGCAGTTCTTC
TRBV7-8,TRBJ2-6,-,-,CASSLRDKLLSGANVLTF,TGTGCCAGCAGCTTACGGGACAAACTCCTCTCTGGGGCCAACGTCCTGACTTTC
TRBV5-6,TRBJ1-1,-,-,CASSHQDNRWAFF,TGTGCCAGCAGCCACCAAGACAACCGGTGGGCTTTCTTT
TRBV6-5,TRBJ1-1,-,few,CASRPDTNTEAFF,TGTGCCAGCAGACCAGACACGAACACTGAAGCTTTCTTT
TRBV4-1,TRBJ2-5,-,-,CASSQEGQGTQYF,TGCGCCAGCAGCCAAGAGGGCCAGGGGACCCAGTACTTC
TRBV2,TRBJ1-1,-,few,CASSGYGTEAFF,TGTGCCAGCAGTGGTTACGGTACTGAAGCTTTCTTT
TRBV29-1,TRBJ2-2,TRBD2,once,CSAQTSGAPTGELFF,TGCAGCGCACAGACTAGCGGGGCCCCCACCGGGGAGCTGTTTTTT
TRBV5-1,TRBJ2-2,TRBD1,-,CASRDGQGAYENGELFF,TGCGCCAGCAGGGACGGACAGGGGGCGTACGAAAACGGGGAGCTGTTTTTT
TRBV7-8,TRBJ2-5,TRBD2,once,CASSSRGGGAVETQYF,TGTGCCAGCAGCTCGCGGGGCGGGGGGGCTGTGGAGACCCAGTACTTC
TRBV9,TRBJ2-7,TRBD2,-,CASSPGEGRSYEQYF,TGTGCCAGCAGCCCGGGGGAGGGTCGGTCCTACGAGCAGTACTTC
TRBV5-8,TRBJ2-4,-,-,CASSLRENIQYF,TGTGCCAGCAGCTTGCGAGAAAACATTCAGTACTTC
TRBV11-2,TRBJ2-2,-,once,CASSLDQAGELFF,TGTGCCAGCAGCTTAGATCAGGCCGGGGAGCTGTTTTTT
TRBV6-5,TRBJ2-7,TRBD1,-,CASSQPGQGFEQYF,TGTGCCAGCAGTCAGCCGGGACAGGGTTTCGAGCAGTACTTC
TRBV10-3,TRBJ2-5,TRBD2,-,CAISDGSGGAGETQYF,TGTGCCATCAGTGACGGTAGCGGGGGGGCCGGGGAGACCCAGTACTTC
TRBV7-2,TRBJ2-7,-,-,CASSLIQGYEQYF,TGTGCCAGCAGCTTAATACAGGGTTACGAGCAGTACTTC
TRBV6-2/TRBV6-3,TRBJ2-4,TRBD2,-,CASSYDGTSGVQEYF,TGTGCCAGCAGTTACGATGGGACTAGCGGGGTCCAGGAGTACTTC
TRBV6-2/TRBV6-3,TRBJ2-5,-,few,CASSYMGPSAPQETQYF,TGTGCCAGCAGTTACATGGGGCCATCAGCTCCCCAAGAGACCCAGTACTTC
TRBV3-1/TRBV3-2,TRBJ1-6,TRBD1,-,CASSLDPDRAIYNSPLHF,TGTGCCAGCAGCCTGGATCCGGACAGGGCCATCTATAATTCACCCCTCCACTTT
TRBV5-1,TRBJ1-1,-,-,CASSLTGWGTEAFF,TGCGCCAGCAGCTTGACAGGATGGGGCACTGAAGCTTTCTTT
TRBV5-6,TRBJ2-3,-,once,CASSLVGRGAGTDTQYF,TGTGCCAGCAGCTTGGTTGGGCGGGGAGCTGGCACAGATACGCAGTATTTT
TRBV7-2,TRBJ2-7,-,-,CASSAGRGGEQYF,TGTGCCAGCAGCGCCGGGAGAGGAGGGGAGCAGTACTTC
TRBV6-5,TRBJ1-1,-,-,CASSYSAAMNTEAFF,TGTGCCAGCAGTTACTCGGCAGCGATGAACACTGAAGCTTTCTTT
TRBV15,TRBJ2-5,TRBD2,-,CATSRGSAGEPQETQYF,TGTGCCACCAGCAGAGGCTCGGCGGGGGAGCCCCAAGAGACCCAGTACTTC
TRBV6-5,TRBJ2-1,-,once,CASSKPRGGAVEQFF,TGTGCCAGCTCAAAACCGAGAGGGGGGGCCGTTGAGCAGTTCTTC
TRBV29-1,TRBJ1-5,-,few,CSVVTGGNQPQHF,TGCAGCGTTGTGACGGGGGGCAATCAGCCCCAGCATTTT
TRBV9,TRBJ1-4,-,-,CASSEKGRIGTNEKLFF,TGTGCCAGCAGCGAGAAGGGGAGGATCGGAACTAATGAAAAACTGTTTTTT
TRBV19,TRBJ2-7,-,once,CASSSPRDTGSYEQYF,TGTGCCAGTAGTTCTCCACGGGACACGGGCTCCTACGAGCAGTACTTC
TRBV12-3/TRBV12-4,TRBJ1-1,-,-,CASSPEVEAFF,TGTGCCAGCAGTCCCGAGGTTGAAGCTTTCTTT
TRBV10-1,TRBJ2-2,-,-,CASSDRGGGPGELFF,TGCGCCAGCAGTGATCGCGGGGGCGGACCCGGGGAGCTGTTTTTT
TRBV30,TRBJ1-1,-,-,CAWSGRVTEAFF,TGTGCCTGGAGTGGGAGGGTCACTGAAGCTTTCTTT
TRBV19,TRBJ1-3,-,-,CASRGSHGSGNTIYF,TGTGCCAGTAGGGGCAGTCATGGATCTGGAAACACCATATATTTT
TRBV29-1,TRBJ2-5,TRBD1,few,CSVGRSAGGQETQYF,TGCAGCGTTGGTCGGTCCGCAGGGGGCCAGGAGACCCAGTACTTC
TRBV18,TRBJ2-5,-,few,CASSLQPKSPAGTQYF,TGTGCCAGCTCACTCCAACCAAAGAGCCCCGCGGGGACCCAGTACTTC